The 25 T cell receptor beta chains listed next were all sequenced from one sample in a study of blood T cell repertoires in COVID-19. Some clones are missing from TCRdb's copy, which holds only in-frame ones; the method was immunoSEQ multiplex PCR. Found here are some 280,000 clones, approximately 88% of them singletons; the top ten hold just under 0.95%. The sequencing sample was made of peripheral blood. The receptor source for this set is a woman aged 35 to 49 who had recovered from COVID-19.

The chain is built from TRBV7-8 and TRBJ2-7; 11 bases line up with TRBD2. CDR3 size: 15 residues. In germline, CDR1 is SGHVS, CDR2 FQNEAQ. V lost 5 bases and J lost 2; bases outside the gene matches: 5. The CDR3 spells CASSQGTSGTYEQYF. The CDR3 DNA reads TGTGCCAGCAGCCAAGGGACTAGCGGAACCTACGAGCAGTACTTC.

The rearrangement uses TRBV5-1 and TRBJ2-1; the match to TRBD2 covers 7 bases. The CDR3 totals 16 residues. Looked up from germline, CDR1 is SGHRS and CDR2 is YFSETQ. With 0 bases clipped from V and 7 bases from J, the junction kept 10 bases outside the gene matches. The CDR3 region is CASSLGGGSSGNEQFF. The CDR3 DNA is TGCGCCAGCAGCTTGGGGGGCGGGAGCTCAGGGAATGAGCAGTTCTTC.

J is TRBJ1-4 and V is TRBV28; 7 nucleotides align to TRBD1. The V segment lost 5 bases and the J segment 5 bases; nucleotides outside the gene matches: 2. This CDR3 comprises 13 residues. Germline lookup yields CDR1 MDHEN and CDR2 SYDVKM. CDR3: CASSTGVNEKLFF. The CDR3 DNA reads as TGTGCCAGCAGTACAGGGGTAAATGAAAAACTGTTTTTT.

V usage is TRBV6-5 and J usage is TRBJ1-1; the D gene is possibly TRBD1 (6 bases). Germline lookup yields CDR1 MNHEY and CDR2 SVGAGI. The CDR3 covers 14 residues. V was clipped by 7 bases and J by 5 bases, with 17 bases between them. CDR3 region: CASIKGGIGTEAFF. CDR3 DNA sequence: TGTGCCAGCATCAAGGGGGGGATCGGGACTGAAGCTTTCTTT.

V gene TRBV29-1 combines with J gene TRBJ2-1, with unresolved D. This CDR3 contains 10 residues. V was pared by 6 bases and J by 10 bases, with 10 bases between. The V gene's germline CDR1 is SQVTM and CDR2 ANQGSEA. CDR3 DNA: TGCAGCGTGTCGTCTAACGAGCAGTTCTTC. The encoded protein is CSVSSNEQFF.

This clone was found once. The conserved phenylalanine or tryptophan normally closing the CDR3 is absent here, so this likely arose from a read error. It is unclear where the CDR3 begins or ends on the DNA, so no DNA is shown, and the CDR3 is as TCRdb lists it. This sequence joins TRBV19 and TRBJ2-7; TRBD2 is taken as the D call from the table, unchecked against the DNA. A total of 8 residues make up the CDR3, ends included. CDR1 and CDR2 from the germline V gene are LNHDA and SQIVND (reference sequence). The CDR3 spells CATPLPLL.

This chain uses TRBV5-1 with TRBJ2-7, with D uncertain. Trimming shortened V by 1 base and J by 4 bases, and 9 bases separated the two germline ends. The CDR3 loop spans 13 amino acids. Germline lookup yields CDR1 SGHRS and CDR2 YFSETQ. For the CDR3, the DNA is TGCGCCAGCAGCTTGCCCTTCTCTTACGAGCAGTACTTC. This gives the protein CASSLPFSYEQYF.

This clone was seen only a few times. The DNA for the CDR3 is TGCGCCAGCAGCTTGGTACAGGGTGCTGAAGCTTTCTTT. Amino acid sequence: CASSLVQGAEAFF. The V gene is TRBV5-1, the J gene TRBJ1-1; weak D call: TRBD1 (6 bases). Germline V lookup: CDR1 SGHRS, CDR2 YFSETQ. Trimming pared 0 bases from V and 6 bases from J, leaving 9 bases between. CDR3 length: 13 residues.

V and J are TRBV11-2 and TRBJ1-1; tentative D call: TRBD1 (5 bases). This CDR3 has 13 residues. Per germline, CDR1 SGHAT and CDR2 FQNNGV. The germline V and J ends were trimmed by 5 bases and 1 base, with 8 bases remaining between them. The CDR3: CASSPTGNTEAFF. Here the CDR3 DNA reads TGTGCCAGCAGCCCCACAGGGAACACTGAAGCTTTCTTT.

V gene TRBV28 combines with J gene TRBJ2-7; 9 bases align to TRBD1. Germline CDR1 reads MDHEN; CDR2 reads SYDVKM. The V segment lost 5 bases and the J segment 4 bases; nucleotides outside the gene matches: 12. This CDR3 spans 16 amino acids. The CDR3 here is CASSTTGTGLLYEQYF. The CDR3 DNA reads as TGTGCCAGCAGTACCACCGGGACAGGGCTATTGTACGAGCAGTACTTC.

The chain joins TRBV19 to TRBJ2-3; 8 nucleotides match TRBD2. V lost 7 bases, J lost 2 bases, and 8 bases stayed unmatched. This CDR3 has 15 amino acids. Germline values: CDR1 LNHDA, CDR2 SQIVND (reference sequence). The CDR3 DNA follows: TGTGCCAGTACCTTCCGGGGGGGAGACACAGATACGCAGTATTTT. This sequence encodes CASTFRGGDTDTQYF.

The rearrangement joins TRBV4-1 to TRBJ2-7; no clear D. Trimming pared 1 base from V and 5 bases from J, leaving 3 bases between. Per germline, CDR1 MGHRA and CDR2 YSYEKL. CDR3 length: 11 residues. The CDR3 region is CASSQANEQYF. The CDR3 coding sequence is TGCGCCAGCAGCCAAGCCAACGAGCAGTACTTC.

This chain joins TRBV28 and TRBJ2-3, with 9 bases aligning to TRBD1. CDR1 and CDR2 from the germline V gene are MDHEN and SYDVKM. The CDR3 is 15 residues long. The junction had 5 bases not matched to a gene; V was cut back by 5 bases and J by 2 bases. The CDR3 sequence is CASSDGTGTTDTQYF. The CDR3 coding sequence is TGTGCCAGCAGTGATGGGACAGGGACCACAGATACGCAGTATTTT.

This chain's CDR3 is CANPPPGQASTDTQYF. The CDR3 DNA sequence: TGTGCCAACCCACCCCCGGGACAGGCCAGCACAGATACGCAGTATTTT. The chain carries TRBV10-3 and TRBJ2-3, with 8 bases identical to TRBD1. Germline V lookup: CDR1 ENHRY, CDR2 SYGVKD. The CDR3 spans 16 residues. Losses at the gene ends were 10 bases for V and 0 bases for J; bases not matched to a gene: 12.

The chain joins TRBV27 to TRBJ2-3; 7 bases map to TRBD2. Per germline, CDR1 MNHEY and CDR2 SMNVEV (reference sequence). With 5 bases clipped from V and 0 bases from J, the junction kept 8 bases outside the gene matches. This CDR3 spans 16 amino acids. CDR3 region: CASSLSLAASTDTQYF. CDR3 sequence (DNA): TGTGCCAGCAGTCTCTCTCTAGCGGCTAGCACAGATACGCAGTATTTT.

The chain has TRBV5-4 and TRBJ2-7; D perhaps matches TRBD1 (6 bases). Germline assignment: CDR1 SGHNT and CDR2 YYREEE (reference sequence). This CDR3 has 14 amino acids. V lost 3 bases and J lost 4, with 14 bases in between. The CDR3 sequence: CASSWADRTYEQYF. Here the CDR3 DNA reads TGTGCCAGCAGCTGGGCGGACAGAACGTACGAGCAGTACTTC.

This CDR3 is CASSPGQNTGELFF. CDR3 nucleotide sequence: TGTGCCAGCAGCCCGGGACAGAACACCGGGGAGCTGTTTTTT. V and J are TRBV3-1 (or the pseudogene TRBV3-2) and TRBJ2-2, with a tentative D call TRBD1 (6 bases). The CDR3 runs 14 residues. CDR1 is LGHDT, CDR2 YNNKEL, per germline (reference sequence). Trimming stripped 4 bases from V and 1 base from J, with 7 bases between.

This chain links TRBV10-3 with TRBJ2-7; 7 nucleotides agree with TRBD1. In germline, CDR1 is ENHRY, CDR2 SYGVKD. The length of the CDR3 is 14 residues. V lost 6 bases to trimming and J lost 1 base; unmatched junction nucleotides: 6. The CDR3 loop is CAIRKQGTSYEQYF. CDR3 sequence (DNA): TGTGCCATCAGGAAACAGGGGACGTCCTACGAGCAGTACTTC.

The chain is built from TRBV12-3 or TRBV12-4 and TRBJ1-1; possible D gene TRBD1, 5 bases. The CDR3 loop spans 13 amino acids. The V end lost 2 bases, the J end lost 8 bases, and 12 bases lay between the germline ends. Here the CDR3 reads CASSLSQGREAFF. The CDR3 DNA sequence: TGTGCCAGCAGTTTAAGTCAGGGCCGGGAAGCTTTCTTT.

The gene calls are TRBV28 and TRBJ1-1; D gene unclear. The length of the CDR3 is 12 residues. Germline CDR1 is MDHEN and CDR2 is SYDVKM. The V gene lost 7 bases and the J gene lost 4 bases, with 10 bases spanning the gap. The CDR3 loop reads CASTSAGTEAFF. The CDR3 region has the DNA TGTGCCAGCACCTCGGCGGGCACTGAAGCTTTCTTT.

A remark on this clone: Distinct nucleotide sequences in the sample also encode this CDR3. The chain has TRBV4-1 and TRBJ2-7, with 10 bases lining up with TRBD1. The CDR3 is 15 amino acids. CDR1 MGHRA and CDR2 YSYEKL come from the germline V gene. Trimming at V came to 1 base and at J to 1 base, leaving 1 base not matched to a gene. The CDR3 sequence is CASSQGDRGSYEQYF. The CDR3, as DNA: TGCGCCAGCAGCCAAGGGGACAGGGGATCCTACGAGCAGTACTTC.

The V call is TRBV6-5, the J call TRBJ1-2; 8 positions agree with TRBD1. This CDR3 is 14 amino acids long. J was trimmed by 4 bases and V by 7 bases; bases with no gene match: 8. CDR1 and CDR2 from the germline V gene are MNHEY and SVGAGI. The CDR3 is CASTRDRWSYGYTF. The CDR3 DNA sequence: TGTGCCAGCACGCGGGACAGGTGGTCCTATGGCTACACCTTC.

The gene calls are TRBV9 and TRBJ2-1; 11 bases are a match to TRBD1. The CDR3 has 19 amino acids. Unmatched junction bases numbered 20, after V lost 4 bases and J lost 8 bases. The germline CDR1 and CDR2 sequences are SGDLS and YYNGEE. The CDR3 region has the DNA TGTGCCAGCAGCCCCCGGGACAGGGGGAGACTGGCCCCTGGGGATGAGCAGTTCTTC. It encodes CASSPRDRGRLAPGDEQFF.

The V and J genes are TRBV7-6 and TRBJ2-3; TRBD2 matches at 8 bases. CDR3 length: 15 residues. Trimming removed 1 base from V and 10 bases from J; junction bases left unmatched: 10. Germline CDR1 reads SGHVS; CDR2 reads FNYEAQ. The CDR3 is CASSLGGREGRPQYF. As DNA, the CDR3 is TGTGCCAGCAGCTTAGGGGGCCGGGAGGGCCGTCCGCAGTATTTT.

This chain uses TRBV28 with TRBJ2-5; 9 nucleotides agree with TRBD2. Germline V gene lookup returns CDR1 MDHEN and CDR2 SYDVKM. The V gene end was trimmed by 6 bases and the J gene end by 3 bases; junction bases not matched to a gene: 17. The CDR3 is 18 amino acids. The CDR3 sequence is CASSPPRLVAGEKETQYF. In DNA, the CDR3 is TGTGCCAGCAGCCCCCCACGACTCGTAGCGGGGGAAAAAGAGACCCAGTACTTC. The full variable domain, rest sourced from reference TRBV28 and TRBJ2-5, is DVKVTQSSRYLVKRTGEKVFLECVQDMDHENMFWYRQDPGLGLRLIYFSYDVKMKEKGDIPEGYSVSREKKERFSLILESASTNQTSMYLCASSPPRLVAGEKETQYFGPGTRLLVL.